This T cell receptor (beta chain) was identified during a study of response to subunit inactivated influenza vaccine (dated by TCRdb to the late 2010s). In the study overall: To follow how T cells responded to a trivalent subunit inactivated influenza vaccine, the researchers relied on deep quantitative profiling of the T cell receptor repertoire. Here is what the overall study found, with its caveats: According to the authors, only a limited number of new T cells may be recruited by each seasonal influenza vaccination.

Library construction relied on RT-PCR. Sequenced using an Illumina HiSeq 2500. TCRdb trimmed public reads at Q25 via fastp, called clones via MiXCR and kept in-frame beta chains. Each CDR3 protein gets just one entry, which takes the most common genes and DNA from the rows behind it. The sample profile shows more than 550,000 distinct CDR3 sequences; 12% of them were found once. The top ten constitute roughly 10% of the sample. This clonotype was seen a handful of times. Its antigen specificity is not known. No per-base quality is available; no much larger clone lies one base away. From cysteine to phenylalanine, the CDR3 is 14 amino acids long. Only the CDR3 portion is preserved as DNA: 42 bases, with reading frame beginning at the first base. Trimming leaves V shorter by 5 bases and J shorter by 4 bases, with the junction holding 6 bases beyond the gene matches.

The material was PBMCs from blood, obtained on the day of vaccination. The chain couples TRBV12-3 or TRBV12-4 to TRBJ2-5; 8 bases in the middle match TRBD1. This clonotype originated in a man aged 50-60 years who received an inactivated influenza vaccine. Donor details come from another sample of the same person, matched by shared clones. The DNA reads as follows: TGTGCCAGCAGTCGGGGACAGGCTAGAGAGACCCAGTACTTC. It translates as CASSRGQARETQYF.